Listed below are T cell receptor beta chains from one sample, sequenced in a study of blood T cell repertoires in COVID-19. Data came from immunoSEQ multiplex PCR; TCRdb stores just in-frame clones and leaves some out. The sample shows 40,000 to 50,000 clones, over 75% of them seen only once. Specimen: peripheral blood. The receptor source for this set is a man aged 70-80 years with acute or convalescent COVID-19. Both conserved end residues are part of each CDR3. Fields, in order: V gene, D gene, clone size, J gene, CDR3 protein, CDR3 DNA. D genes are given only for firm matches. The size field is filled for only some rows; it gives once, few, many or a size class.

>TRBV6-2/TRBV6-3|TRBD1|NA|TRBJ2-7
CASSRPGQGSYEQYF
TGTGCCAGCAGCCGGCCGGGACAGGGGTCCTACGAGCAGTACTTC
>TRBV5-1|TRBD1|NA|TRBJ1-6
CASSFEGAASPLHF
TGCGCCAGCAGCTTTGAGGGGGCTGCTTCACCCCTCCACTTT
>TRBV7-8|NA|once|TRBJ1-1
CASSPRTEAFF
TGTGCCAGCAGCCCTCGTACTGAAGCTTTCTTT
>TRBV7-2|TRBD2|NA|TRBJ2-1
CASSLPPTGLAYNEQFF
TGTGCCAGCAGCCTTCCCCCTACGGGACTAGCCTACAATGAGCAGTTCTTC
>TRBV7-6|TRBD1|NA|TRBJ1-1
CASSKTGGVNTEAFF
TGTGCCAGCAGCAAGACAGGGGGCGTGAACACTGAAGCTTTCTTT
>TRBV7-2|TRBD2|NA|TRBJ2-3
CASSLGLLAGVEDTQYF
TGTGCCAGCAGCTTAGGTCTGCTAGCGGGGGTGGAAGATACGCAGTATTTT
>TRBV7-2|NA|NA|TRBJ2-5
CASTLTADQETQYF
TGTGCCAGCACCCTAACAGCGGACCAAGAGACCCAGTACTTC
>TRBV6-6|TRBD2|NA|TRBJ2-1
CASSRLAGGNEQFF
TGTGCCAGCAGTCGTCTAGCGGGGGGCAATGAGCAGTTCTTC
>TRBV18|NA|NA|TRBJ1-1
CASSPPSWGRGAFF
TGTGCCAGCTCACCGCCCTCATGGGGGCGAGGAGCTTTCTTT
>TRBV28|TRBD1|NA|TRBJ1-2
CASRTGGTGGNYGYTF
TGTGCCAGCCGCACAGGGGGCACCGGCGGTAACTATGGCTACACCTTC
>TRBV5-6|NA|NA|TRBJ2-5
CASSYRVQETQYF
TGTGCCAGCAGCTACAGGGTGCAAGAGACCCAGTACTTC
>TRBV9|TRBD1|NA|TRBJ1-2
CASSAGQGEYGYTF
TGTGCCAGCAGCGCGGGACAGGGGGAATATGGCTACACCTTC
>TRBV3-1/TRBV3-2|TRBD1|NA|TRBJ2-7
CASSQRGQGVTYEQYF
TGTGCCAGCAGCCAAAGGGGACAGGGAGTAACCTACGAGCAGTACTTC
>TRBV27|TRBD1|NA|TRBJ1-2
CASSLSTGGGFFYGYTF
TGTGCCAGCAGTTTATCGACAGGGGGGGGCTTCTTCTATGGCTACACCTTC
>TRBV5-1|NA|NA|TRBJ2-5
CASSARQDLETQYF
TGCGCCAGCAGCGCTCGACAGGACCTTGAGACCCAGTACTTC
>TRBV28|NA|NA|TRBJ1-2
CASIHSGGLNYGYTF
TGTGCCAGCATCCATTCGGGGGGGCTGAACTATGGCTACACCTTC
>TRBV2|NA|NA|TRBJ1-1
CASKGREKDTEAFF
TGTGCCAGCAAAGGGAGAGAGAAGGACACTGAAGCTTTCTTT
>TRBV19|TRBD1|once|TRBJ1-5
CASSMGQGPGYNQPQHF
TGTGCCAGTAGTATGGGACAGGGGCCCGGGTACAATCAGCCCCAGCATTTT
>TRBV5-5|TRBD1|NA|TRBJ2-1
CASTLETGSYNEQFF
TGTGCCAGCACCCTTGAGACAGGGTCCTACAATGAGCAGTTCTTC
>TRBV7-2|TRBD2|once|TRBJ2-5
CASSLGLAGAQQGTQYF
TGTGCCAGCAGCCTGGGACTAGCGGGGGCCCAGCAAGGGACCCAGTACTTC
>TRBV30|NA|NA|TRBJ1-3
CAWSPGNTIYF
TGTGCCTGGAGCCCAGGAAACACCATATATTTT
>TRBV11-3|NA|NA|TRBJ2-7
CASSLQGSYEQYF
TGTGCCAGCAGCTTACAGGGAAGCTACGAGCAGTACTTC
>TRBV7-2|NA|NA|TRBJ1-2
CASSLGGLRYGYTF
TGTGCCAGCAGCTTAGGGGGGCTTCGCTATGGCTACACCTTC